These 24 T cell receptor beta chains were sequenced from one sample in a study of ipilimumab plus nivolumab after autologous stem cell transplantation. Generated by immunoSEQ multiplex PCR, the TCRdb table keeps only in-frame clones and is missing some. Here the sample spans some 9,800 clones, 60% to 75% being singletons. Sequenced here: PBMCs, sampled in a trial of ipilimumab plus nivolumab as post-transplant consolidation. All receptors derive from a female donor with multiple myeloma.

V is TRBV7-6 and J is TRBJ2-1; D is undetermined. There are 12 residues in the CDR3. Trimming removed 5 bases at V and 5 bases at J, with 7 bases between. CDR1 is SGHVS, CDR2 FNYEAQ, per germline. In DNA, the CDR3 is TGTGCCAGCAGCGGCCTGGACAATGAGCAGTTCTTC. As protein: CASSGLDNEQFF. Drawing the rest from reference TRBV7-6 and TRBJ2-1, the complete variable domain is GAGVSQSPRYKVTKRGQDVALRCDPISGHVSLYWYRQALGQGPEFLTYFNYEAQQDKSGLPNDRFSAERPEGSISTLTIQRTEQRDSAMYRCASSGLDNEQFFGPGTRLTVL.

This chain links TRBV6-4 with TRBJ2-2, with TRBD2 matching 12 bases. The germline V gene encodes CDR1 MRHNA and CDR2 SNTAGT. The CDR3 sequence is 15 residues long. Trimming took 3 bases from V and 7 from J; bases not matched to a gene: 3. CDR3 sequence reads: CASSELAGGHGELFF. The CDR3 DNA reads as TGTGCCAGCAGTGAACTAGCGGGAGGCCACGGGGAGCTGTTTTTT.

This clone is labeled medium-sized (0.01 to 0.1%). V gene TRBV4-1 combines with J gene TRBJ2-7; 9 nucleotides line up with TRBD2. This CDR3 has 15 residues. Germline CDR1 reads MGHRA; CDR2 reads YSYEKL. Trimming removed 3 bases from V and 5 bases from J; junction bases left unmatched: 8. The CDR3, as DNA: TGCGCCAGCAGCCACCGACTAGCGGCAAGCCACGAGCAGTACTTC. It yields the protein CASSHRLAASHEQYF.

The V and J genes are TRBV5-1 and TRBJ1-3; perhaps TRBD1 as D (5 bases). The V gene's germline CDR1 is SGHRS and CDR2 YFSETQ. CDR3 length equals 14 residues. V dropped 4 bases and J dropped 3 bases, with 11 bases sitting between them. The CDR3 coding sequence is TGCGCCAGCAGCGTGGTGGGGGATGGAAACACCATATATTTT. This codes for CASSVVGDGNTIYF.

J is TRBJ2-1 and V is TRBV11-2; D is unresolved. Germline lookup yields CDR1 SGHAT and CDR2 FQNNGV. This CDR3 has 13 amino acids. Trimming took off 5 bases at V and 5 bases at J, with 10 bases between the two ends. CDR3 sequence reads: CASSPHLDNEQFF. CDR3 DNA sequence: TGTGCCAGCAGCCCACACCTGGACAATGAGCAGTTCTTC.

V gene TRBV7-3 combines with J gene TRBJ1-5; maybe TRBD1 (5 bases). Germline lookup yields CDR1 SGHTA and CDR2 FQGTGA. This CDR3 contains 13 residues. With 4 bases removed from V and 5 bases from J, the gap between germline ends came to 9 bases. The chain's CDR3 is CASSSQTDQPQHF. CDR3 DNA: TGTGCCAGCAGCTCCCAGACAGATCAGCCCCAGCATTTT. The full variable domain, in which reference TRBV7-3 and TRBJ1-5 provide the parts outside the CDR3, is GAGVSQTPSNKVTEKGKYVELRCDPISGHTALYWYRQSLGQGPEFLIYFQGTGAADDSGLPNDRFFAVRPEGSVSTLKIQRTERGDSAVYLCASSSQTDQPQHFGDGTRLSIL.

The gene calls are TRBV9 and TRBJ2-7, with TRBD1 as a possible D gene (6 bases). This CDR3 is 15 amino acids long. V lost 4 bases to trimming and J lost 0 bases, with 14 bases between them. The germline CDR1 and CDR2 sequences are SGDLS and YYNGEE. The CDR3 nucleotides are TGTGCCAGCAGCCCGGGACATTCTAGCTCCTACGAGCAGTACTTC. Translating gives CASSPGHSSSYEQYF.

This sequence joins TRBV27 and TRBJ1-2; no firm D call. V was pared by 5 bases and J by 0 bases, with 13 bases between. CDR1 is MNHEY and CDR2 is SMNVEV in the germline V gene (reference sequence). This CDR3 spans 15 amino acids. CDR3 residues: CASSPQTDANYGYTF. In DNA, the CDR3 is TGTGCCAGCAGTCCTCAGACGGACGCTAACTATGGCTACACCTTC.

This clone was picked up a small number of times. The rearrangement uses TRBV28 and TRBJ2-1, with 10 bases that match TRBD2. This CDR3 region has 18 residues. The ends lost 6 bases at V and 0 bases at J; junction bases unmatched: 11. Per germline, CDR1 MDHEN and CDR2 SYDVKM. The CDR3 bases are TGTGCCAGCAGAGCCGGGACTAGCGTTATAAGCTCCTACAATGAGCAGTTCTTC. It specifies CASRAGTSVISSYNEQFF.

The V and J genes are TRBV5-4 and TRBJ2-1, with 7 bases identical to TRBD1. The CDR3 sequence is 13 residues long. In germline, CDR1 is SGHNT, CDR2 YYREEE (reference sequence). Unmatched junction bases numbered 3, after V lost 2 bases and J lost 7 bases. The CDR3 protein is CASSFDRDNEQFF. The CDR3 coding sequence is TGTGCCAGCAGCTTTGACAGGGATAATGAGCAGTTCTTC. Using reference TRBV5-4 and TRBJ2-1 for the parts outside the CDR3, the full variable domain is ETGVTQSPTHLIKTRGQQVTLRCSSQSGHNTVSWYQQALGQGPQFIFQYYREEENGRGNFPPRFSGLQFPNYSSELNVNALELDDSALYLCASSFDRDNEQFFGPGTRLTVL.

The genes are TRBV30 and TRBJ2-3; 9 positions match TRBD2. After removal of 2 bases from V and 4 bases from J, the junction contained 16 bases not matched to a gene. The CDR3 extends over 18 amino acids. Germline V gene sequence: CDR1 GTSNPN, CDR2 SVGIG (reference sequence). CDR3 coding DNA: TGTGCCTGGAGTCTGAATAGCGGGAGTTCCCCCACGGCAGATACGCAGTATTTT. Its protein is CAWSLNSGSSPTADTQYF.

V and J are TRBV28 and TRBJ1-4; weak D call: TRBD1 (6 bases). Germline CDR1 reads MDHEN; CDR2 reads SYDVKM. The CDR3 is 15 residues long. V was trimmed by 8 bases and J by 5 bases, leaving 18 bases between them. CDR3 in DNA: TGTGCCAGCTTTGGCAGGGGAGTATCGAATGAAAAACTGTTTTTT. It yields the protein CASFGRGVSNEKLFF.

This chain joins TRBV5-1 and TRBJ2-5; tentatively, D is TRBD2 (5 bases). The germline V gene encodes CDR1 SGHRS and CDR2 YFSETQ. The CDR3 is made up of 14 amino acids. Trimming took off 2 bases at V and 5 bases at J, with 13 bases between the two ends. This CDR3 reads CASSFEGRRETQYF. For the CDR3, the DNA is TGCGCCAGCAGCTTTGAGGGCCGGAGGGAGACCCAGTACTTC.

The chain employs TRBV7-2 and TRBJ1-5; D is unclear. Trimming took off 5 bases at V and 0 bases at J, with 14 bases between the two ends. The V gene's germline CDR1 is SGHTA and CDR2 FQGNSA. The CDR3 has 16 residues. Written as DNA, the CDR3 is TGTGCCAGCAGCCAATCGGGGAGGGCTAGCAATCAGCCCCAGCATTTT. Its protein is CASSQSGRASNQPQHF.

The rearrangement links TRBV7-3 to TRBJ2-2; D might be TRBD2 (5 bases). The CDR3 is made up of 16 amino acids. Germline assignment: CDR1 SGHTA and CDR2 FQGTGA. The germline V and J ends were trimmed by 1 base and 6 bases, with 15 bases remaining between them. In nucleotides, the CDR3 is TGTGCCAGCAGCTTAAGGGCTTTCGGGGTGGCCGGGGAGCTGTTTTTT. It encodes CASSLRAFGVAGELFF.

The V gene is TRBV2, the J gene TRBJ1-4, with no clear D. CDR3 size: 12 residues. Trimming cost V 4 bases and J 4 bases, with 4 bases left between them. Looked up from germline, CDR1 is SNHLY and CDR2 is FYNNEI. DNA of the CDR3: TGTGCCAGCAGTGGGGTTAATGAAAAACTGTTTTTT. Translating gives CASSGVNEKLFF.

The gene calls are TRBV23-1 and TRBJ1-1; 9 positions agree with TRBD1. TRBV23-1 qualifies as an ORF whose function is uncertain. The V segment lost 4 bases and the J segment 1 base; nucleotides outside the gene matches: 10. The length of the CDR3 is 17 residues. CDR3 sequence (DNA): TGCGCCAGCAGTCCCTCACGGGGACAGGGCGGGAACACTGAAGCTTTCTTT. Protein sequence: CASSPSRGQGGNTEAFF.

This chain connects TRBV2 to TRBJ2-3; D perhaps matches TRBD1 (6 bases). The length of the CDR3 is 14 residues. Germline assignment: CDR1 SNHLY and CDR2 FYNNEI. Between the trimmed V and J ends, which lost 3 bases and 4 bases, there was a span of 11 bases. The CDR3 sequence is CASSDDRFPDTQYF. The CDR3 DNA follows: TGTGCCAGCAGTGACGACAGGTTCCCAGATACGCAGTATTTT.

This clone showed up just a few times. CDR3 region: CASSKQGLVTTGELFF. Written as DNA, the CDR3 is TGTGCCAGCAGCAAACAGGGTCTGGTCACGACCGGGGAGCTGTTTTTT. The chain links TRBV11-2 to TRBJ2-2; possible D gene TRBD1, 6 bases. The CDR3 contains 16 residues. V lost 5 bases and J 5 bases, leaving 18 bases between the germline ends. Germline-derived CDR1 and CDR2 are SGHAT and FQNNGV.

The chain uses TRBV19 and TRBJ2-1, with 10 positions matching TRBD2. The germline V gene has CDR1 LNHDA and CDR2 SQIVND (reference sequence). The V and J ends lost 1 base and 8 bases, in that order; junction bases with no gene match: 8. The CDR3 contains 16 residues. CDR3: CASSIVSSGSLDEQFF. The DNA of the CDR3 is TGTGCCAGTAGTATAGTGTCTAGCGGGAGTCTGGATGAGCAGTTCTTC.

A few counts support this clone. The genes are TRBV5-6 and TRBJ2-1, with 8 bases that match TRBD1. Germline V lookup: CDR1 SGHDT, CDR2 YYEEEE. This CDR3 is built from 14 residues. V gave up 4 bases and J gave up 6 bases; unmatched junction bases: 6. The CDR3 nucleotides are TGTGCCAGCAGCCAATGGACAGGGAGCAATGAGCAGTTCTTC. Its translation is CASSQWTGSNEQFF.

This chain links TRBV6-6 with TRBJ1-5; possible D gene TRBD1, 6 bases. Looked up from germline, CDR1 is MNHNY and CDR2 is SVGAGI (reference sequence). The CDR3 sequence is 15 residues long. V lost 4 bases and J lost 6, with 16 bases in between. This CDR3 reads CASSSTGFFGQPQHF. In nucleotides, the CDR3 is TGTGCCAGCAGTTCCACAGGGTTTTTTGGTCAGCCCCAGCATTTT.

This clone was recorded only once. This chain joins TRBV11-3 and TRBJ2-1; 8 bases align to TRBD2. The germline CDR1 and CDR2 sequences are SGHNT and YENEEA. Trimming at V came to 3 bases and at J to 6 bases, leaving 10 bases not matched to a gene. The CDR3 has 16 residues. The CDR3 region has the DNA TGTGCCAGCAGCTTTAGTTCAGCGGGAGAGGCCAATGAGCAGTTCTTC. Translated: CASSFSSAGEANEQFF.

Only one count was recorded for this clone. This chain uses TRBV10-1 with TRBJ2-1, with 8 bases lining up with TRBD2. Germline assignment: CDR1 WNHNN and CDR2 SYGVQD (reference sequence). The J segment lost 7 bases and the V segment lost 6 bases, leaving 5 bases of the junction unmatched. The CDR3 has 13 amino acids. CDR3 bases: TGCGCCAGCAGCGGGACTAGGGGGAATGAGCAGTTCTTC. Its translation: CASSGTRGNEQFF.